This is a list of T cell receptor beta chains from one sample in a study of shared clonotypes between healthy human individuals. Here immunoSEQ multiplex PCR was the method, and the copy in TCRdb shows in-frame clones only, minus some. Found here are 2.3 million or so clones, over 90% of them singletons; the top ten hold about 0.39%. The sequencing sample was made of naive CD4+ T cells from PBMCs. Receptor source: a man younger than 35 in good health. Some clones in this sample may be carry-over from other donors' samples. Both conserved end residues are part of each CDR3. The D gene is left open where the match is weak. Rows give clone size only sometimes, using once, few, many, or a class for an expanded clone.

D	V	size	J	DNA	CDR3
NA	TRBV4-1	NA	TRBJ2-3	TGCGCCAGCAGCCAAGGTCCTAGCGGCACAGATACGCAGTATTTT	CASSQGPSGTDTQYF
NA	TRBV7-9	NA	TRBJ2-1	TGTGCCAGCAGCTTAGGAGGGGATGAGCAGTTCTTC	CASSLGGDEQFF
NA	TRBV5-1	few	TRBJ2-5	TGCGCCAGCAGCTTGGCAGGGGGGGAGACCCAGTACTTC	CASSLAGGETQYF
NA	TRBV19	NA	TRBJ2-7	TGTGCCAGTAGTATGCGGCAGGGAGGCGAGCAGTACTTC	CASSMRQGGEQYF
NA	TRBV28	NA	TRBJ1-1	TGTGCCAGCGGGGACGGCTGGTTCACTGAAGCTTTCTTT	CASGDGWFTEAFF
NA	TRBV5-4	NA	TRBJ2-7	TGTGCCAGCAGCTTGGGGGCACGAGGGGAGCAGTACTTC	CASSLGARGEQYF
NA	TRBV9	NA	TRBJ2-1	TGTGCCAGCAGCAGGGGTTCCGACTCCTACAATGAGCAGTTCTTC	CASSRGSDSYNEQFF
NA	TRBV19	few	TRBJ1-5	TGTGCCAGTAGTATCGGGAATAGCAATCAGCCCCAGCATTTT	CASSIGNSNQPQHF
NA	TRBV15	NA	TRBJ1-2	TGTGCCACCAGCAGAGATCAGGCTGGCTACACCTTC	CATSRDQAGYTF
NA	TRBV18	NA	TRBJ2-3	TGTGCCAGCTCGCTGTATACCGGGGCCCCAGATACGCAGTATTTT	CASSLYTGAPDTQYF
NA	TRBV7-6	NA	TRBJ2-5	TGTGCCAGCAGCTTAGGTGACAGTAAAGAGACCCAGTACTTC	CASSLGDSKETQYF
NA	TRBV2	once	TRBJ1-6	TGTGCCAGCAGTCAAACCTTTGTAGGGTCTAACTCACCCCTCCACTTT	CASSQTFVGSNSPLHF
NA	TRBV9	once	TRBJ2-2	TGTGCCAGCAGCGAAACAGGCCTTAACACCGGGGAGCTGTTTTTT	CASSETGLNTGELFF
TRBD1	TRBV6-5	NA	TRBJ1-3	TGTGCCAGCAGGCGACAGGGGGCTTCTGGAAACACCATATATTTT	CASRRQGASGNTIYF
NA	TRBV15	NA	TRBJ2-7	TGTGCCACCAGCAGCGACAGGGAGCAGTACTTC	CATSSDREQYF
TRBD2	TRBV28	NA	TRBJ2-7	TGTGCCAGCAGTCGACCAGGACTAGCTGCGACCTACGAGCAGTACTTC	CASSRPGLAATYEQYF
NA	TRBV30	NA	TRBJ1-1	TGTGCCTGGAGTGTAGGGGGGGCAGGGGCGGTCACTGAAGCTTTCTTT	CAWSVGGAGAVTEAFF